These 16 T cell receptor beta chains were all obtained from the same sample, sequenced in a study of CD8 T cells in ankylosing spondylitis. Study-level results: A TCR beta motif of several highly homologous variants seemed to mark ankylosing spondylitis blood.

Which antigens these TCRs recognize remains unknown. TCRdb reanalysed the 5' RACE reads using MiXCR and keeps one entry per CDR3 protein. The sample contains 400,000 to 450,000 distinct CDR3 sequences, about a sixth of which appear only once. The sample was blood, either unsorted or a sorted T cell fraction (not recorded which). Receptor source: a male donor with ankylosing spondylitis.

This clonotype was seen more than once but under ten times. The chain uses TRBV7-9 and TRBJ1-1; D gene unclear. Per germline, CDR1 SEHNR and CDR2 FQNEAQ (reference sequence). The CDR3 contains 16 residues. Trimming took 0 bases from V and 1 from J, leaving 12 bases between them. Here the CDR3 reads CASSLASQDGNTEAFF. DNA of the CDR3: TGTGCCAGCAGCTTAGCGTCCCAGGACGGGAACACTGAAGCTTTCTTT.

The J gene is TRBJ1-5, the V gene TRBV7-2; 8 bases agree with TRBD1. This CDR3 region has 16 residues. Unmatched junction bases numbered 13, after V lost 6 bases and J lost 6 bases. The germline gives CDR1 SGHTA, CDR2 FQGNSA. The CDR3 DNA follows: TGTGCCAGCAGTTGGAGAACGACAGGGGCGGCTCAGCCCCAGCATTTT. This translates into CASSWRTTGAAQPQHF.

The chain uses TRBV18 and TRBJ1-5; TRBD1 agrees at 8 bases. The CDR3 covers 14 residues. V shed 6 bases and J 12 bases; nucleotides not matched to a gene: 13. The germline CDR1 and CDR2 sequences are KGHSH and LQKENI. In nucleotides, the CDR3 is TGTGCCAGCTCCGGACAGGGTGATCAGCCTGTCCAGCATTTT. Its translation: CASSGQGDQPVQHF.

This clonotype turned up a few times. The genes are TRBV28 and TRBJ1-4; D unresolved. Germline V gene data show CDR1 as MDHEN and CDR2 as SYDVKM. Between the trimmed V and J ends, which lost 5 bases and 5 bases, there was a span of 15 bases. The CDR3 is 15 residues long. For the CDR3, the DNA is TGTGCCAGCAGTACAAATGGGGTCCCGAATGAAAAACTGTTTTTT. Translating it yields CASSTNGVPNEKLFF.

This clonotype was seen at least ten times. The chain uses TRBV10-3 and TRBJ1-6; 7 nucleotides match TRBD1. Trimming cost V 2 bases and J 5 bases; bases outside gene matches: 0. The germline V gene encodes CDR1 ENHRY and CDR2 SYGVKD. CDR3 length: 14 amino acids. Written as DNA, the CDR3 is TGTGCCATCAGTGAGGGGACAGATAATTCACCCCTCCACTTT. It is translated as CAISEGTDNSPLHF.

The chain links TRBV20-1 to TRBJ2-2, with TRBD2 identical over 10 bases. J lost 0 bases, V lost 3 bases, and 4 bases had no gene match. The CDR3 runs to 16 residues. Germline V gene sequence: CDR1 DFQATT, CDR2 SNEGSKA (reference sequence). The CDR3, as DNA: TGCAGTGCTAGTGCCGGACTAGCGGCGAACACCGGGGAGCTGTTTTTT. It encodes CSASAGLAANTGELFF.

V gene TRBV6-5 combines with J gene TRBJ2-1, with 7 positions matching TRBD1. The J segment lost 1 base and the V segment lost 4 bases, leaving 7 bases of the junction unmatched. There are 16 residues in the CDR3. From germline, CDR1 is MNHEY and CDR2 SVGAGI. This CDR3 is CASSWGQHRSYNEQFF. The CDR3 DNA follows: TGTGCCAGCAGTTGGGGACAGCACCGTTCCTACAATGAGCAGTTCTTC.

The table lists this clonotype with many counts. The chain carries TRBV12-3 or TRBV12-4 and TRBJ2-2, with 10 bases that match TRBD1. The CDR3 has 16 amino acids. The J segment lost 4 bases and the V segment lost 6 bases, leaving 8 bases of the junction unmatched. CDR3 in amino acids: CASRAGRTGGTGELFF. The CDR3 DNA follows: TGTGCCAGCAGGGCTGGAAGGACAGGGGGCACCGGGGAGCTGTTTTTT.

This clonotype has at least ten counts. The chain has TRBV5-1 and TRBJ1-1; the match to TRBD1 covers 7 bases. Germline CDR1 SGHRS, CDR2 YFSETQ. The CDR3 extends over 13 amino acids. The trim removed 3 bases at V and 4 bases at J, leaving 3 bases unmatched. The CDR3 reads CASSYTGATEAFF. DNA for the CDR3: TGCGCCAGCAGCTATACAGGGGCCACTGAAGCTTTCTTT.

J is TRBJ1-2 and V is TRBV12-3 or TRBV12-4, with D tentatively TRBD1 (5 bases). The V gene lost 6 bases and the J gene lost 8 bases, with 16 bases spanning the gap. The CDR3 covers 13 residues. The CDR3 sequence is CASSLGAASGYTF. The CDR3 DNA is TGTGCCAGCAGCCTCGGGGCGGCATCGGGCTACACCTTC.

The chain employs TRBV28 and TRBJ1-1; D possibly corresponds to TRBD1 (5 bases). Per germline, CDR1 MDHEN and CDR2 SYDVKM. This CDR3 has 15 amino acids. Deletions cut 5 bases from V and 1 base from J, with 14 bases between. For the CDR3, the DNA is TGTGCCAGCAGTGGAAGGGGTGTGGGGAACACTGAAGCTTTCTTT. The encoded protein is CASSGRGVGNTEAFF. The complete variable domain, with remaining parts taken from reference TRBV28 and TRBJ1-1, reads DVKVTQSSRYLVKRTGEKVFLECVQDMDHENMFWYRQDPGLGLRLIYFSYDVKMKEKGDIPEGYSVSREKKERFSLILESASTNQTSMYLCASSGRGVGNTEAFFGQGTRLTVV.

This clonotype was seen repeatedly, ten times or more. The chain carries TRBV5-1 and TRBJ1-6; 10 nucleotides line up with TRBD1. The V and J ends lost 3 bases and 7 bases, in that order; junction bases with no gene match: 4. This CDR3 comprises 15 residues. Per the germline V gene, CDR1 is SGHRS and CDR2 is YFSETQ. The CDR3 nucleotides read TGCGCCAGCAGCTCGGGACAGGGGACGAATTCACCCCTCCACTTT. Translating it yields CASSSGQGTNSPLHF. The full variable domain, in which reference TRBV5-1 and TRBJ1-6 provide the parts outside the CDR3, is KAGVTQTPRYLIKTRGQQVTLSCSPISGHRSVSWYQQTPGQGLQFLFEYFSETQRNKGNFPGRFSGRQFSNSRSEMNVSTLELGDSALYLCASSSGQGTNSPLHFGNGTRLTVT.

The V gene is TRBV5-1, the J gene TRBJ2-2; no clear D gene. This CDR3 is 13 amino acids long. CDR1 and CDR2 from the germline V gene are SGHRS and YFSETQ. V was trimmed by 0 bases and J by 6 bases, leaving 6 bases between them. The CDR3: CASSLGPAGELFF. CDR3 nucleotides: TGCGCCAGCAGCTTGGGACCTGCCGGGGAGCTGTTTTTT.

The chain recombines TRBV6-1 with TRBJ2-7; 7 positions match TRBD2. Germline CDR1 and CDR2: MNHNS and SASEGT. The junction had 9 bases not matched to a gene; V was cut back by 7 bases and J by 0 bases. CDR3 length: 15 residues. The CDR3 sequence: CASTSGKELSYEQYF. The CDR3 nucleotides read TGTGCCAGCACAAGCGGGAAGGAGCTCTCCTACGAGCAGTACTTC.

The V and J genes are TRBV24-1 and TRBJ1-5; D uncertain. The V gene's germline CDR1 is KGHDR and CDR2 SFDVKD. The CDR3 is 14 residues long. With 4 bases removed from V and 5 bases from J, the gap between germline ends came to 11 bases. This chain's CDR3 is CATSDHGPDQPQHF. As DNA, the CDR3 is TGTGCCACCAGTGACCACGGACCTGATCAGCCCCAGCATTTT.

This clonotype was seen only a few times. This chain links TRBV5-1 with TRBJ2-3, with 9 bases fitting TRBD1. Germline CDR1 and CDR2: SGHRS and YFSETQ. The CDR3 length is 15 residues. Trimming took 4 bases from V and 3 from J; bases not matched to a gene: 6. CDR3 region: CASSRRTGETDTQYF. CDR3 nucleotides: TGCGCCAGCAGCAGGCGGACAGGGGAAACAGATACGCAGTATTTT. The entire variable domain, with the rest obtained from reference TRBV5-1 and TRBJ2-3, is as follows: KAGVTQTPRYLIKTRGQQVTLSCSPISGHRSVSWYQQTPGQGLQFLFEYFSETQRNKGNFPGRFSGRQFSNSRSEMNVSTLELGDSALYLCASSRRTGETDTQYFGPGTRLTVL.